This T cell receptor beta chain was captured by sequencing in a study of blood T cell repertoires in COVID-19. V lost 10 bases and J lost 6; bases outside the gene matches: 10. CDR3 length: 14 amino acids. CDR1 is LGHNT, CDR2 FRNRAP, per germline. Measured with immunoSEQ multiplex PCR; TCRdb has only the in-frame clones, and not every one. This sample has 80,000 to 90,000 clones, with 87% found just once. The sequence was obtained from a man between 60 and 70 years old with acute or convalescent COVID-19. Material for sequencing was peripheral blood. The chain recombines TRBV12-5 with TRBJ1-5, with 9 bases that match TRBD1. CDR3 nucleotides: TGTGCTAATGGCCCGGGACAGGGTAGTCAGCCCCAGCATTTT. This translates into CANGPGQGSQPQHF.